This record concerns one T cell receptor (beta chain) sequence. Data came from immunoSEQ multiplex PCR; TCRdb stores just in-frame clones and leaves some out. The sample has about 77,000 clones; about 92% are singletons. These data are taken from a study of T cell changes during pregnancy in multiple sclerosis. CDR1 GTSNPN and CDR2 SVGIG come from the germline V gene (reference sequence). Trimming pared 3 bases from V and 1 base from J, leaving 9 bases between. This CDR3 is built from 13 residues. The sequences come from peripheral blood, collected after pregnancy. J is TRBJ1-1 and V is TRBV30; D gene unclear. The sequence derives from a female donor in good health, enrolled as a control in a pregnancy study. In nucleotides, the CDR3 is TGTGCCTGGAGACGGCGGAAGAACACTGAAGCTTTCTTT. Protein product: CAWRRRKNTEAFF.